Listed below are T cell receptor beta chains from one sample, sequenced in a study of T cell repertoires in cytomegalovirus infection. TCRdb independently ran MiXCR on the reads; one entry per CDR3 protein. The data hold about 450,000 distinct CDR3 sequences, with about a third observed a single time. The sample consisted of PBMCs. The receptors shown here come from a human donor in good health (CMV status not recorded). Some clones in this sample may be carry-over from other donors' samples. The CDR3 runs from the conserved cysteine through the conserved F or W. D genes are given only for firm matches. Part of the rows lack a size; the others show once, few, many or a class for expanded clones.

TRBV7-9,TRBD1,TRBJ2-7,.,TGTGCCAGCAGCTACCTTGGACAGGGGGCCAGCTCCTACGAGCAGTACTTC,CASSYLGQGASSYEQYF
TRBV19,TRBD1,TRBJ1-5,few,TGTGCCAGTAATAACCAGGGGGCGAGCAATCAGCCCCAGCATTTT,CASNNQGASNQPQHF
TRBV4-1,.,TRBJ2-2,few,TGCGCCAGCAGCCCCCAGGGGATGAACACCGGGGAGCTGTTTTTT,CASSPQGMNTGELFF
TRBV7-6,.,TRBJ1-1,.,TGTGCCAGCAGCTTAGGGAGTCCCCTTTATGAAGCTTTCTTT,CASSLGSPLYEAFF
TRBV12-3/TRBV12-4,TRBD1,TRBJ1-5,.,TGTGCCAGCAGCCCAACAGGGGGAAATCAGCCCACGCATTTT,CASSPTGGNQPTHF
TRBV6-6,TRBD2,TRBJ2-2,.,TGTGCCAGCAGTGACTTGGGACTAGCGGCAACCGGGGAGCTGTTTTTT,CASSDLGLAATGELFF
TRBV5-6,.,TRBJ1-5,few,TGTGCCAGCAGCTTGGCCACAGGATCTAGCAATCAGCCCCAGCATTTT,CASSLATGSSNQPQHF
TRBV7-2,.,TRBJ2-5,.,TGTGCCAGCAGCTTAAATGTACGTTTTCTCGCCGGTGGAGAGACCCAGTACTTC,CASSLNVRFLAGGETQYF
TRBV7-2,.,TRBJ2-2,.,TGTGCCAGGAGGGGGGGGGTGAACACCGGGGAGCTGTTTTTT,CARRGGVNTGELFF
TRBV4-3,.,TRBJ2-1,many,TGCGCCAGCAGTCCAACCGTCAAGGGCTCCTACAATGAGCAGTTCTTC,CASSPTVKGSYNEQFF
TRBV28,TRBD1,TRBJ2-1,few,TGTGCCAGCAACCCTTGGGAGGACAGGGGCTCCTACAATGAGCAGTTCTTC,CASNPWEDRGSYNEQFF
TRBV5-4,TRBD2,TRBJ2-4,few,TGTGCCAGCAGCGGGGGGGGGGGAGCCAAAAACATTCAGTACTTC,CASSGGGGAKNIQYF
TRBV4-1,.,TRBJ1-6,few,TGCGCCAGCAGTCACACGGGGGCAGGGCGGATTAATTCACCCCTCCACTTT,CASSHTGAGRINSPLHF
TRBV28,TRBD2,TRBJ2-1,many,TGTGCCAGCAGTTTATTTCTAGCGGGGAAACGTGAGCAGTTCTTC,CASSLFLAGKREQFF
TRBV20-1,.,TRBJ1-4,once,TGCAGTGCTAGAGAAGCGGGGCTTGAGGAAAAACCGTTTTTT,CSAREAGLEEKPFF
TRBV4-1,.,TRBJ2-7,.,TGCGCCAGCAGCCAGGACCGGGATCCGGCCCTCTACGAGCAGTACTTC,CASSQDRDPALYEQYF
TRBV7-8,.,TRBJ2-5,many,TGTGCCAGCAGCCGGGGTTGGGGGCAGGAGGAGACCCAGTACTTC,CASSRGWGQEETQYF
TRBV11-2,TRBD2,TRBJ2-2,.,TGTGCCAGCAGCTTCGGCGGGGGCACCGGGGAGCTGTTTTTT,CASSFGGGTGELFF
TRBV4-1,TRBD2,TRBJ2-1,.,TGTGCCAACAGCCAAGATCTCGGACTAGCCTTCGAGCAGTTCTTC,CANSQDLGLAFEQFF
TRBV5-1,.,TRBJ1-5,.,TGCGCCAGCAGCTTGGGACCCCTTGACAATCAGCCCCAGCATTTT,CASSLGPLDNQPQHF
TRBV7-4,.,TRBJ1-1,.,TGTGCCAGCCGCTTAACCGGGCACCCGAACACTGAAGCTTTCTTT,CASRLTGHPNTEAFF
TRBV5-4,.,TRBJ2-7,few,TGTGCCAGCAGCACGGATGGGGGGCCCCACGAGCAGTACTTC,CASSTDGGPHEQYF
TRBV24-1,TRBD2,TRBJ2-1,many,TGTGCCACCAGTGATTGGGGGACTAGCGGGGCCAGCTCCTACAATGAGCAGTTCTTC,CATSDWGTSGASSYNEQFF
TRBV2,TRBD2,TRBJ2-5,.,TGTGCCAGCAGTGCCGGGGGGACGAACTTC,CASSAGGTNF
TRBV4-1,.,TRBJ1-5,few,TGCGCCAGCAGCCTCGGACGTCACAATCAGCCCCAGCATTTT,CASSLGRHNQPQHF
TRBV7-7,TRBD1,TRBJ2-3,.,TGTGCCAGCAGCTTTGGGACAGGGGGTCGCGATACGCAGTATTTT,CASSFGTGGRDTQYF
TRBV6-8,.,TRBJ1-3,few,TGTGCCACCCACCCTACCTCGGGGGGAAACACCATATATTTT,CATHPTSGGNTIYF